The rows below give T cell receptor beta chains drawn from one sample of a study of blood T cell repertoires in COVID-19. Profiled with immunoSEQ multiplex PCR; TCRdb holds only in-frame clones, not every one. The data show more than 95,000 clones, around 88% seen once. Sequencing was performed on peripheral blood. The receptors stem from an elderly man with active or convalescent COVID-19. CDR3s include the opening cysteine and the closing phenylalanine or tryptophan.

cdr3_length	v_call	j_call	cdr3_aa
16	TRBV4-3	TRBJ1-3	CASSQQQAWLGNTIYF
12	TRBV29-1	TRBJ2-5	CSVDVEQETQYF
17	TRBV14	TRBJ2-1	CASSQGRDSHLSDEQFF
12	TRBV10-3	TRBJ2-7	CAITPDRGEQYF
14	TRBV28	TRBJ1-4	CASSLFPGGEKLFF
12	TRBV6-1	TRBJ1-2	CASSEQQGGYTF
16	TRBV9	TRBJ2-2	CASSTPGGGGAGELFF
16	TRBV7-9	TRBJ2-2	CASSLDAGANTGELFF
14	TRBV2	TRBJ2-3	CASSEMSSTDTQYF
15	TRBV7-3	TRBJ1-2	CASSSGQPGDYGYTF
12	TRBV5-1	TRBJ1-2	CASKAGQSGYTF
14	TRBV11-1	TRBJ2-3	CASSLQGASDTQYF
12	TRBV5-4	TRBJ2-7	CASSLERYEQYF
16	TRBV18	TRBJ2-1	CASSQGLAGAGNEQFF
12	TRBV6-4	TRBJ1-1	CASRGHGTEAFF
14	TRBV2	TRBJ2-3	CASRGGLETDTQYF
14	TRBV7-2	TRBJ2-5	CASSPFGREETQYF
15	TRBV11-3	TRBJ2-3	CASSVLAGSADTQYF
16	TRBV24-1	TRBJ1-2	CATSTLVQGNRYGYTF
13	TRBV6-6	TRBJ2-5	CASSTAGIETQYF
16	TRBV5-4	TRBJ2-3	CASSLPGTGGADTQYF
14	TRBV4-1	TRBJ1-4	CASSRTGTNEKLFF
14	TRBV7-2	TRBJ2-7	CASSLVLAGYEQYF
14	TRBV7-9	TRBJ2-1	CASSVLGSYNEQFF
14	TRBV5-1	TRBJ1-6	CASSVTVDNSPLHF
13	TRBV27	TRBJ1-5	CASRPRGNQPQHF
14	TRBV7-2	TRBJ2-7	CASSLSDRVYEQYF
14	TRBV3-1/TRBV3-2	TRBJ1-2	CASSQPGGGYGYTF